One and the same sample provided the 17 T cell receptor beta chains below, sequenced in a study of OX40 agonist ivuxolimab in advanced cancers. Measured with immunoSEQ multiplex PCR; TCRdb has only the in-frame clones, and not every one. The repertoire holds roughly 61,000 clones, with 92% as singletons. Material: CD4+ or CD8+ T cells sorted from blood, obtained in a trial of the OX40 agonist ivuxolimab. All receptors derive from an adult with an advanced solid tumor such as melanoma, head and neck, liver or kidney cancer.

The genes are TRBV28 and TRBJ2-3, with D tentatively TRBD1 or TRBD2 (5 bases each). The ends were cut back, 10 bases at V and 6 bases at J, with 20 bases in the middle. The V gene's germline CDR1 is MDHEN and CDR2 SYDVKM. The CDR3 is made up of 14 amino acids. Here the CDR3 DNA reads TGTGCCACCATGACCACTTTGGGGGTGGATACGCAGTATTTT. Protein product: CATMTTLGVDTQYF.

The V call is TRBV19, the J call TRBJ2-3; no clear D. From germline, CDR1 is LNHDA and CDR2 SQIVND (reference sequence). V was clipped by 5 bases and J by 0 bases, with 9 bases between them. This CDR3 spans 14 amino acids. In nucleotides, the CDR3 is TGTGCCAGTAGTCTCCGGCTGAGCACAGATACGCAGTATTTT. Protein: CASSLRLSTDTQYF. Based on the CDR3 plus reference TRBV19 and TRBJ2-3, the full variable domain is DGGITQSPKYLFRKEGQNVTLSCEQNLNHDAMYWYRQDPGQGLRLIYYSQIVNDFQKGDIAEGYSVSREKKESFPLTVTSAQKNPTAFYLCASSLRLSTDTQYFGPGTRLTVL.

The chain combines TRBV4-3 with TRBJ2-1; 7 bases align to TRBD1. V dropped 2 bases and J dropped 4; count of bases not matched to a gene: 2. The CDR3 runs 14 residues. The germline CDR1 and CDR2 sequences are LGHNA and YSLEER. The CDR3, as DNA: TGCGCCAGCAGCCAAAGACAGGGATACAATGAGCAGTTCTTC. Its protein is CASSQRQGYNEQFF.

To note about this clone: Other DNA sequences of this sample code for an identical CDR3. The chain recombines TRBV11-2 with TRBJ1-2; no definite D call. The CDR3 is made up of 14 amino acids. V lost 3 bases and J 3 bases, leaving 11 bases between the germline ends. Germline CDR1 SGHAT, CDR2 FQNNGV. The CDR3 region is CASSLGRTYYGYTF. CDR3 bases: TGTGCCAGCAGCTTGGGCAGGACGTACTATGGCTACACCTTC.

This chain links TRBV4-3 with TRBJ1-2; 7 nucleotides match TRBD1. Germline V gene lookup returns CDR1 LGHNA and CDR2 YSLEER. The CDR3 spans 16 residues. V lost 0 bases, J lost 3 bases, and 7 bases stayed unmatched. The CDR3 DNA reads as TGCGCCAGCAGCCAAGAGGAGGGGGCGGAGGACTATGGCTACACCTTC. Its protein product is CASSQEEGAEDYGYTF.

This chain uses TRBV27 with TRBJ2-5, with D unresolved. Trimming took off 7 bases at V and 4 bases at J, with 10 bases between the two ends. CDR1 and CDR2 (germline): MNHEY, SMNVEV (reference sequence). This CDR3 region has 12 residues. The CDR3 loop reads CASMTIGETQYF. The CDR3 nucleotides read TGTGCCAGCATGACAATCGGAGAGACCCAGTACTTC.

This chain joins TRBV2 and TRBJ1-1; D is perhaps TRBD1 (6 bases). The CDR3 runs 13 residues. Trimming stripped 3 bases from V and 7 bases from J, with 12 bases between. Germline CDR1 SNHLY, CDR2 FYNNEI. This CDR3 reads CASSDRRGIEAFF. As DNA, the CDR3 is TGTGCCAGCAGTGACCGCAGGGGCATTGAAGCTTTCTTT.

The rearrangement links TRBV30 to TRBJ2-1, with a weak D call TRBD2 (7 bases). Trimming cost V 5 bases and J 10 bases, with 15 bases left between them. Germline CDR1 is GTSNPN and CDR2 is SVGIG (reference sequence). The CDR3 covers 12 residues. The CDR3 bases are TGTGCCTGGGGTAGAGCGGGACAAGAGCAGTTCTTC. Residues: CAWGRAGQEQFF.

CDR3 sequence (DNA): TGTGCCAGCAGTTACCCAGGCGGAAAACTGTTTTTT. Residues: CASSYPGGKLFF. The rearrangement links TRBV27 to TRBJ1-4, with D uncertain. The CDR3 is made up of 12 amino acids. Germline CDR1 is MNHEY and CDR2 is SMNVEV (reference sequence). V was cut by 4 bases and J by 10 bases, with 10 bases left in between.

This chain uses TRBV30 with TRBJ2-1, with 8 positions matching TRBD2. CDR1 GTSNPN and CDR2 SVGIG come from the germline V gene (reference sequence). The CDR3 is 13 residues long. Trimming removed 4 bases from V and 6 bases from J; junction bases left unmatched: 5. The CDR3 coding sequence is TGTGCCTGGACCCCGGGACTAGGCAATGAGCAGTTCTTC. Encoded protein: CAWTPGLGNEQFF.

This clone was found once. The rearrangement links TRBV28 to TRBJ1-3; TRBD1 might be the D (5 bases). V lost 8 bases and J 2 bases, leaving 13 bases between the germline ends. The germline gives CDR1 MDHEN, CDR2 SYDVKM. The CDR3 is made up of 14 amino acids. The CDR3 loop reads CASLGGTAGNTIYF. The CDR3 bases are TGTGCCAGCCTTGGCGGGACCGCTGGAAACACCATATATTTT.

V is TRBV6-5 and J is TRBJ2-2, with no clear D. The V end was cut by 7 bases, the J end by 1 base, with 10 bases between. The germline gives CDR1 MNHEY, CDR2 SVGAGI. This CDR3 region has 14 residues. The DNA for the CDR3 is TGTGCCAGCACTAATGATTTGAACACCGGGGAGCTGTTTTTT. It codes for CASTNDLNTGELFF.

This CDR3 reads CASSLGVGTSGPGGTHNEQFF. The CDR3 bases are TGTGCCAGCAGCTTAGGAGTGGGAACTAGCGGGCCCGGCGGAACTCACAATGAGCAGTTCTTC. The chain has TRBV7-6 and TRBJ2-1; TRBD2 agrees at 9 bases. The V segment lost 1 base and the J segment 5 bases; nucleotides outside the gene matches: 21. The CDR3 length is 21 residues. Germline assignment: CDR1 SGHVS and CDR2 FNYEAQ.

This rearrangement joins TRBV30 to TRBJ1-3; no clear D. V lost 2 bases, J lost 0 bases, and 8 bases lay in between. Per the germline V gene, CDR1 is GTSNPN and CDR2 is SVGIG (reference sequence). The CDR3 has 14 residues. The CDR3 DNA is TGTGCCTGGAGTCGAGACCTCTCTGGAAACACCATATATTTT. It specifies CAWSRDLSGNTIYF. The full variable domain, in which reference TRBV30 and TRBJ1-3 provide the parts outside the CDR3, is SQTIHQWPATLVQPVGSPLSLECTVEGTSNPNLYWYRQAAGRGLQLLFYSVGIGQISSEVPQNLSASRPQDRQFILSSKKLLLSDSGFYLCAWSRDLSGNTIYFGEGSWLTVV.

This chain links TRBV30 with TRBJ2-1; no clear D. The germline V gene has CDR1 GTSNPN and CDR2 SVGIG (reference sequence). This CDR3 has 13 residues. The germline V and J ends were trimmed by 0 bases and 5 bases, with 8 bases remaining between them. For the CDR3, the DNA is TGTGCCTGGAGTGTAGGACGGCACAATGAGCAGTTCTTC. Amino acid sequence: CAWSVGRHNEQFF.

The genes are TRBV6-6 and TRBJ2-3; D is uncertain. The CDR3 loop spans 16 amino acids. Germline V gene data show CDR1 as MNHNY and CDR2 as SVGAGI (reference sequence). The germline V and J ends were trimmed by 6 bases and 4 bases, with 20 bases remaining between them. The CDR3 sequence is CASSPFYLQISDTQYF. The CDR3 coding sequence is TGTGCCAGCAGCCCCTTTTATTTACAGATCTCAGATACGCAGTATTTT.

On this clone: Other nucleotide sequences in the sample specify the same CDR3. The chain is built from TRBV29-1 and TRBJ2-3, with D possibly being TRBD1 (5 bases). The V gene's germline CDR1 is SQVTM and CDR2 ANQGSEA. Trimming removed 3 bases at V and 0 bases at J, with 7 bases between. The CDR3 spans 13 residues. CDR3 in DNA: TGCAGCGTTGAGGGGCGGAGCACAGATACGCAGTATTTT. Encoded protein: CSVEGRSTDTQYF.